A selection of T cell receptor beta chains follows, all from one sample in a study of CD8 T cells in ankylosing spondylitis. TCRdb re-called the 5' RACE reads with MiXCR, one entry per CDR3 protein. The sample yields around 890,000 distinct CDR3 sequences, 10% to 15% seen once. Material: blood, either unsorted or a sorted T cell fraction (not recorded which). These receptors originate from a male donor with ankylosing spondylitis. Each CDR3 is given with its conserved first and last residue. D genes are given only for firm matches. Expanded clones get a size class; other rows say once, few or many, or leave the size out.

v_gene: TRBV20-1
abundance: many
j_gene: TRBJ1-1
d_gene: NA
CDR3nt: TGCAGTGCTCGGCGGGGGAACACTGAAGCTTTCTTT
CDR3aa: CSARRGNTEAFF

v_gene: TRBV29-1
abundance: many
j_gene: TRBJ2-3
d_gene: TRBD1
CDR3nt: TGCAGCGTTAGGGACAGGGCTACCAGCACAGATACGCAGTATTTT
CDR3aa: CSVRDRATSTDTQYF

v_gene: TRBV5-1
abundance: many
j_gene: TRBJ2-2
d_gene: NA
CDR3nt: TGTGCCAGCAGCTTAAACACCGGGGAGCTGTTTTTT
CDR3aa: CASSLNTGELFF

v_gene: TRBV20-1
abundance: few
j_gene: TRBJ2-5
d_gene: NA
CDR3nt: TGCAGTGCTAGCGGTCGGAACCAAGAGACCCAGTACTTC
CDR3aa: CSASGRNQETQYF

v_gene: TRBV5-6
abundance: many
j_gene: TRBJ1-5
d_gene: NA
CDR3nt: TGTGCCAGCAGCTTCTTCAATCAGCCCCAGCATTTT
CDR3aa: CASSFFNQPQHF

v_gene: TRBV4-2
abundance: NA
j_gene: TRBJ2-1
d_gene: TRBD2
CDR3nt: TGTGCCAGCAGCCCGGGACTAGCGGGGGTTGCTGAGCAGTTCTTC
CDR3aa: CASSPGLAGVAEQFF

v_gene: TRBV6-5
abundance: NA
j_gene: TRBJ2-5
d_gene: TRBD2
CDR3nt: TGTGCCAGCAGTTACTCACTAGCGGGGGGTCAGGAGACCCAGTACTTC
CDR3aa: CASSYSLAGGQETQYF

v_gene: TRBV7-2
abundance: many
j_gene: TRBJ1-5
d_gene: NA
CDR3nt: TGTGCCAGCAGCAGCCAAGCAGGTCAGCCCCAGCATTTT
CDR3aa: CASSSQAGQPQHF

v_gene: TRBV12-3/TRBV12-4
abundance: NA
j_gene: TRBJ2-5
d_gene: TRBD2
CDR3nt: TGTGCCAGCAGCGAAGTCGTGACTAGCGGGGGGCTTGTAGGGGAAGAGACCCAGTACTTC
CDR3aa: CASSEVVTSGGLVGEETQYF

v_gene: TRBV28
abundance: NA
j_gene: TRBJ1-1
d_gene: NA
CDR3nt: TGTGCCAGCAGCCCCGACCGGAGTGGAGCTTTCTTT
CDR3aa: CASSPDRSGAFF

v_gene: TRBV4-3
abundance: few
j_gene: TRBJ2-5
d_gene: NA
CDR3nt: TGCGCCAGCAGCCAAAAAAGGGAACCACAAGAGACCCAGTACTTC
CDR3aa: CASSQKREPQETQYF

v_gene: TRBV20-1
abundance: few
j_gene: TRBJ2-1
d_gene: NA
CDR3nt: TGCAGTGCTAGTTTCGGGTCTGAGCAGTTCTTC
CDR3aa: CSASFGSEQFF

v_gene: TRBV5-1
abundance: NA
j_gene: TRBJ2-3
d_gene: NA
CDR3nt: TGCGCCACCGCGGACAGCCCTCACTACACAGATACGCAGTATTTT
CDR3aa: CATADSPHYTDTQYF

v_gene: TRBV29-1
abundance: NA
j_gene: TRBJ2-5
d_gene: NA
CDR3nt: TGCAGCGTTGATTTGTCAGGGTCGGTGGGAGTAGAGACCCAGTACTTC
CDR3aa: CSVDLSGSVGVETQYF

v_gene: TRBV7-2
abundance: many
j_gene: TRBJ2-1
d_gene: NA
CDR3nt: TGTGCCAGCAGCTTTGGGGGCGCGAGGAATGAGCAGTTCTTC
CDR3aa: CASSFGGARNEQFF

v_gene: TRBV6-2/TRBV6-3
abundance: few
j_gene: TRBJ1-1
d_gene: NA
CDR3nt: TGTGCCAGCAGTTACTGGGGCGGGCCAATGGGCACTGAAGCTTTCTTT
CDR3aa: CASSYWGGPMGTEAFF

v_gene: TRBV29-1
abundance: few
j_gene: TRBJ2-7
d_gene: TRBD1
CDR3nt: TGCAGCGTTGAAGATCGTGGTGACAGGGGGTCCCACGAGCAGTACTTC
CDR3aa: CSVEDRGDRGSHEQYF